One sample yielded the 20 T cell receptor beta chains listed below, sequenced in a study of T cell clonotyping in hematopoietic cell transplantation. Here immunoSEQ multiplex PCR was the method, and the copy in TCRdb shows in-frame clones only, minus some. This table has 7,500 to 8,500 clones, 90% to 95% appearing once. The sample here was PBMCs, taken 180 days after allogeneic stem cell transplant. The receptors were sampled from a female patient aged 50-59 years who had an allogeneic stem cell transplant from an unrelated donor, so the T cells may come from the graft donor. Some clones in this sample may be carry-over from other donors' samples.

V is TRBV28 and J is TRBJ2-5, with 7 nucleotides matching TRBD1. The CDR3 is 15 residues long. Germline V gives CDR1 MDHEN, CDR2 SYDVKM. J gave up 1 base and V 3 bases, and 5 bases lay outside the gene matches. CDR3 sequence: CASSFSSGGQETQYF. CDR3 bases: TGTGCCAGCAGTTTCAGTTCAGGGGGCCAAGAGACCCAGTACTTC.

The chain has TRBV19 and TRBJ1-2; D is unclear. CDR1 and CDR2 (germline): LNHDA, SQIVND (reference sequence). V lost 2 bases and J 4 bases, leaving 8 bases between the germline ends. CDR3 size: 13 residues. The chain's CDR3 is CASSIRDTYGYTF. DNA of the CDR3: TGTGCCAGTAGTATAAGGGATACCTATGGCTACACCTTC.

This CDR3 is CATSRDHYGYTF. CDR3 nucleotide sequence: TGTGCCACCAGCAGAGATCACTATGGCTACACCTTC. The chain employs TRBV15 and TRBJ1-2; D gene unclear. Trimming took 0 bases from V and 3 from J, leaving 2 bases between them. The CDR3 has 12 amino acids. Germline lookup yields CDR1 LNHNV and CDR2 YYDKDF (reference sequence).

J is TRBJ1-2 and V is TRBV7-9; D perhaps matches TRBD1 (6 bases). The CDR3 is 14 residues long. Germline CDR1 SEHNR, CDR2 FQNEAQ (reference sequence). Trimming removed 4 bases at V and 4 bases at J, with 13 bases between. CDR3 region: CASSYPGQTYGYTF. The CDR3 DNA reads TGTGCCAGCAGCTACCCGGGACAAACCTATGGCTACACCTTC.

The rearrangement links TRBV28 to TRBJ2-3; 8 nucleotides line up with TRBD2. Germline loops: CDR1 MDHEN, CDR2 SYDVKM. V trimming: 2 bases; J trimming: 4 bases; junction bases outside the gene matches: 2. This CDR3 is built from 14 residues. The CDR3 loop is CASSLVAGPDTQYF. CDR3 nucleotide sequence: TGTGCCAGCAGTTTAGTAGCGGGGCCAGATACGCAGTATTTT.

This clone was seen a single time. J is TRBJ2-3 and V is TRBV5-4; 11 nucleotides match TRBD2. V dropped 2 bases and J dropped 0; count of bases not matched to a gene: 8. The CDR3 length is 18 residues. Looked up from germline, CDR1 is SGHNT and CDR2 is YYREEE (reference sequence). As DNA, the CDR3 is TGTGCCAGCAGCTTTGGTTCTAGCGGGGGGCGAAGCACAGATACGCAGTATTTT. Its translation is CASSFGSSGGRSTDTQYF.

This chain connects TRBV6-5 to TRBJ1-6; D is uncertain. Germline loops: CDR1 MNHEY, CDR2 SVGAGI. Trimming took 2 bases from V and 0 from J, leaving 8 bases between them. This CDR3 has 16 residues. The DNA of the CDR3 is TGTGCCAGCAGTTACCAGAAGAGCTCCTATAATTCACCCCTCCACTTT. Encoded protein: CASSYQKSSYNSPLHF.

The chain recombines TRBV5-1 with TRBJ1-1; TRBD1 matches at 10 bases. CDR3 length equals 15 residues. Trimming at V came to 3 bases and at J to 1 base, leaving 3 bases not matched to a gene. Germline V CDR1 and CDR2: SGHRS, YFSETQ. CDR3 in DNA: TGCGCCAGCAGCTCACGGGACAGGGGGAACACTGAAGCTTTCTTT. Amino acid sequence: CASSSRDRGNTEAFF.

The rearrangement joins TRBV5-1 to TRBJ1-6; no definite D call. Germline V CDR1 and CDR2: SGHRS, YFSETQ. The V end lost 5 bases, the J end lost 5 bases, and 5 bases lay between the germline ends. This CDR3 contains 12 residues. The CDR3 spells CASRIHNSPLHF. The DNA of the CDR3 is TGCGCCAGCAGAATCCATAATTCACCCCTCCACTTT.

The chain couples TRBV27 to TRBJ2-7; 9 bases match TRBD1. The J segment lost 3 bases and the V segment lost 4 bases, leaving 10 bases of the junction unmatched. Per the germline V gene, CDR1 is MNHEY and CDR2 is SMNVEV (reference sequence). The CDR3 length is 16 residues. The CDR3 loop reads CASSSPGTGSYYEQYF. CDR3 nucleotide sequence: TGTGCCAGCAGTTCACCGGGGACAGGGTCGTACTACGAGCAGTACTTC.

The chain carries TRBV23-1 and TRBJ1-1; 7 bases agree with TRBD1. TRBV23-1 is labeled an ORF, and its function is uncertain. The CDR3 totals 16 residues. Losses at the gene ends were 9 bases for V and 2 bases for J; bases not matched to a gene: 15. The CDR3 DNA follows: TGCGCCAGTCCGCCCCGAGACAGGGAGACCAACACTGAAGCTTTCTTT. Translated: CASPPRDRETNTEAFF.

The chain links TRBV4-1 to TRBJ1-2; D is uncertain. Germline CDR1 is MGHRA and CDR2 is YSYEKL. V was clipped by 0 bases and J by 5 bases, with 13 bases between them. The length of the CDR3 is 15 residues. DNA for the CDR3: TGCGCCAGCAGCCAAGACGGGCCGATAGTTTATGGCTACACCTTC. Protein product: CASSQDGPIVYGYTF.

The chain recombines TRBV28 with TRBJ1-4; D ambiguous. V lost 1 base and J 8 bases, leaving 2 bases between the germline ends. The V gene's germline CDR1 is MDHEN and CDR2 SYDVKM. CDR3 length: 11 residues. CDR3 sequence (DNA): TGTGCCAGCAGTTTATCAGAAAAACTGTTTTTT. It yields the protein CASSLSEKLFF.

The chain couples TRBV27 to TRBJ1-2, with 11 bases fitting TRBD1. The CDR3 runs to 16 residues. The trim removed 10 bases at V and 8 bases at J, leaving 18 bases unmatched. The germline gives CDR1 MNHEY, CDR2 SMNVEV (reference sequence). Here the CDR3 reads CATKFLGDRGVWGYTF. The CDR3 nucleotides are TGTGCCACCAAATTCCTGGGGGACAGGGGGGTTTGGGGCTACACCTTC.

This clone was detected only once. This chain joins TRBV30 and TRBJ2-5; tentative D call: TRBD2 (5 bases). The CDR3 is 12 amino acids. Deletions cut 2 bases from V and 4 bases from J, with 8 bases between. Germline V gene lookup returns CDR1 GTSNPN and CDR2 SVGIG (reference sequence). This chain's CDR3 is CAWSIAGETQYF. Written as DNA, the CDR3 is TGTGCCTGGAGTATCGCGGGAGAGACCCAGTACTTC.

DNA of the CDR3: TGCGCCAGCAGCGCAACCGGGACAGGGGGCGGAGGCTACACCTTC. Protein sequence: CASSATGTGGGGYTF. The chain uses TRBV5-1 and TRBJ1-2, with 12 positions matching TRBD1. The CDR3 has 15 residues. CDR1 and CDR2 (germline): SGHRS, YFSETQ. Losses at the gene ends were 4 bases for V and 8 bases for J; bases not matched to a gene: 9. Full variable domain (rest looked up from reference TRBV5-1 and TRBJ1-2): KAGVTQTPRYLIKTRGQQVTLSCSPISGHRSVSWYQQTPGQGLQFLFEYFSETQRNKGNFPGRFSGRQFSNSRSEMNVSTLELGDSALYLCASSATGTGGGGYTFGSGTRLTVV.

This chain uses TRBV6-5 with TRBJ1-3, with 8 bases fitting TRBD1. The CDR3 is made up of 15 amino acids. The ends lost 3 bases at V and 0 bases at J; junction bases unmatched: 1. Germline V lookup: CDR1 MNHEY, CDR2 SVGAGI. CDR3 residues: CASSYTGGSGNTIYF. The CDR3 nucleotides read TGTGCCAGCAGTTATACAGGGGGCTCTGGAAACACCATATATTTT.

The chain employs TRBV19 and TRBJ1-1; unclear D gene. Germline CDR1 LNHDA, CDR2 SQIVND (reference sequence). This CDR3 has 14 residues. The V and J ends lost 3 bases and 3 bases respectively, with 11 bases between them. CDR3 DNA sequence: TGTGCCAGTAGTATGGGGTACGGATACACTGAAGCTTTCTTT. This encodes CASSMGYGYTEAFF.

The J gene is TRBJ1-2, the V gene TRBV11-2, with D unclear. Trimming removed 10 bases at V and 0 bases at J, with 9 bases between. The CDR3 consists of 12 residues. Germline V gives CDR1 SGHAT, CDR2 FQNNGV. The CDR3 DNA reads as TGTGCCACCAAGAGCGCTAACTATGGCTACACCTTC. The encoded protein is CATKSANYGYTF.

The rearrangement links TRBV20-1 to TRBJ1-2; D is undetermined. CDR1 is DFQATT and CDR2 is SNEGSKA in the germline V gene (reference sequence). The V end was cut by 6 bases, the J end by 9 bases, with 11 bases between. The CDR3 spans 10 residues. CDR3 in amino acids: CSATQNRYTF. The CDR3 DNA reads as TGCAGTGCCACGCAGAATCGCTACACCTTC.